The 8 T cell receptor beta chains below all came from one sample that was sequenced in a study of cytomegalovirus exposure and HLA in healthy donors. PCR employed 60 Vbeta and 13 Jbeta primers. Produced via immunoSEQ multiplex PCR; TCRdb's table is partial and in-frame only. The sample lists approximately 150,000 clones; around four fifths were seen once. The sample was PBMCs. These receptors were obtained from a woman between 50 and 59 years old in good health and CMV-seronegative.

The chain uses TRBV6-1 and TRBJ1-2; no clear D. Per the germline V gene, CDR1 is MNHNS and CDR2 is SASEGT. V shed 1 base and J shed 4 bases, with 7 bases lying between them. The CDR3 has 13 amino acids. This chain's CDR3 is CASSEVARYGYTF. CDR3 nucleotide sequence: TGTGCCAGCAGTGAAGTGGCCCGCTATGGCTACACCTTC.

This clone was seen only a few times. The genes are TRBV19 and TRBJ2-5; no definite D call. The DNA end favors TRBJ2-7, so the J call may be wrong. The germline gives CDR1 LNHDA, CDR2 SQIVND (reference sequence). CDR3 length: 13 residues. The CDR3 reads CASSIDREYEQYF. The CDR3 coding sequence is TGTGCCAGTAGTATAGATCGCGAGTACGAGCAGTACTTC.

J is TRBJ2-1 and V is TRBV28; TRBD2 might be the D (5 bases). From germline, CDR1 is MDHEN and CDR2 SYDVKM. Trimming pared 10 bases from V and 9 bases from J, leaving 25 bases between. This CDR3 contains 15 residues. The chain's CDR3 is CATSVLGEGPGEQFF. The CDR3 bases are TGTGCCACCTCGGTGTTGGGAGAAGGTCCTGGTGAGCAGTTCTTC.

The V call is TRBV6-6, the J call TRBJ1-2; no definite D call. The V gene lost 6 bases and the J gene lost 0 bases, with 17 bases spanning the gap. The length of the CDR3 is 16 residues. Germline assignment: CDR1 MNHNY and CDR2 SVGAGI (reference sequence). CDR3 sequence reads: CASRNLTLISNYGYTF. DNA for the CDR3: TGTGCCAGCAGAAATCTGACACTTATCTCTAACTATGGCTACACCTTC.

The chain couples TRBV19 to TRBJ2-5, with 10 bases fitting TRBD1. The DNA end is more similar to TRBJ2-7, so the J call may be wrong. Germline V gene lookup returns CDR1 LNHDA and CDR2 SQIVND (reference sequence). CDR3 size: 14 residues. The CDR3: CASSLGQGSYEQYF. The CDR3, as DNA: TGTGCCAGTAGTTTGGGACAGGGGTCCTACGAGCAGTACTTC.

CDR3: CASSGGGFNEKLFF. For the CDR3, the DNA is TGTGCCAGCAGCGGTGGAGGGTTTAATGAAAAACTGTTTTTT. The V call is TRBV9, the J call TRBJ1-4; D not resolved. Germline V CDR1 and CDR2: SGDLS, YYNGEE. Trimming pared 3 bases from V and 4 bases from J, leaving 10 bases between. The CDR3 consists of 14 residues. Combining the CDR3 with reference TRBV9 and TRBJ1-4 gives the whole variable domain DSGVTQTPKHLITATGQRVTLRCSPRSGDLSVYWYQQSLDQGLQFLIQYYNGEERAKGNILERFSAQQFPDLHSELNLSSLELGDSALYFCASSGGGFNEKLFFGSGTQLSVL.

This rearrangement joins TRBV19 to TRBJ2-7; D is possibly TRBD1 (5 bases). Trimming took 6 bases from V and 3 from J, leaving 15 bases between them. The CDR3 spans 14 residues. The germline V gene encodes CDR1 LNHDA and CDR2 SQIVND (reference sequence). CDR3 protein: CASSTYPDSYEQYF. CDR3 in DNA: TGTGCCAGTAGCACCTACCCCGACAGCTACGAGCAGTACTTC.

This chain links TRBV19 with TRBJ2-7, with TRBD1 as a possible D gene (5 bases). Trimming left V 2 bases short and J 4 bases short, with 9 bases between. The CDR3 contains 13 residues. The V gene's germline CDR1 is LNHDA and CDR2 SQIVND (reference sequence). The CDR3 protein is CASSIQGLYEQYF. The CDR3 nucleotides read TGTGCCAGTAGTATACAGGGTCTGTACGAGCAGTACTTC.